The rows below give T cell receptor beta chains drawn from one sample of a study of radiation and T cells in renal cell carcinoma. Sequenced by immunoSEQ multiplex PCR; TCRdb stores in-frame clones only, minus some. The table lists 140,000 to 150,000 clones, 88% of them singletons. The specimen was blood, collected from a patient whose treatment included radiotherapy and nephrectomy. The receptors originated from a woman between 70 and 85 years old with renal cell carcinoma. CDR3s include the opening cysteine and the closing phenylalanine or tryptophan. The D gene is left open where the match is weak. Size is omitted from some rows. Given values are once, few, many or a class for expanded clones.

D gene | clone size | J gene | V gene | CDR3 protein | CDR3 DNA
TRBD2 | once | TRBJ2-3 | TRBV11-3 | CASSPGLAGGPSTDTQYF | TGTGCCAGCAGCCCTGGACTAGCGGGGGGGCCAAGCACAGATACGCAGTATTTT
NA | NA | TRBJ2-1 | TRBV29-1 | CSVEVGLNEQFF | TGCAGCGTTGAAGTAGGGTTAAATGAGCAGTTCTTC
NA | NA | TRBJ2-7 | TRBV6-5 | CASTPVGQGYEQYF | TGTGCCAGCACTCCGGTGGGGCAGGGCTACGAGCAGTACTTC
TRBD2 | NA | TRBJ2-1 | TRBV18 | CASSPPRGRGLAYNEQFF | TGTGCCAGCTCACCACCACGGGGGAGGGGTCTCGCCTACAATGAGCAGTTCTTC
NA | once | TRBJ2-4 | TRBV19 | CASSTTGRTGRDIQYF | TGTGCCAGTAGTACAACCGGAAGGACGGGGCGGGACATTCAGTACTTC
NA | NA | TRBJ2-7 | TRBV5-1 | CASSLDRGWYEQYF | TGCGCCAGCAGCTTGGATCGGGGTTGGTACGAGCAGTACTTC
TRBD1 | NA | TRBJ2-5 | TRBV30 | CAWSGQGRETQYF | TGTGCCTGGAGTGGACAGGGCCGGGAGACCCAGTACTTC
NA | NA | TRBJ1-1 | TRBV5-4 | CASSRTGNTEAFF | TGTGCCAGCAGCCGGACGGGGAACACTGAAGCTTTCTTT
TRBD1 | NA | TRBJ1-4 | TRBV27 | CASRGQGYSEKLFF | TGTGCCAGCAGGGGACAGGGGTACTCTGAAAAACTGTTTTTT
NA | NA | TRBJ2-1 | TRBV2 | CASSVDRSYNEQFF | TGTGCCAGCAGTGTCGACAGATCCTACAATGAGCAGTTCTTC
NA | NA | TRBJ1-4 | TRBV6-6 | CASSYRVGEKLFF | TGTGCCAGCAGCTACAGGGTTGGGGAAAAACTGTTTTTT
NA | NA | TRBJ1-5 | TRBV4-2 | CASSQVKGSNQPQHF | TGTGCCAGCAGCCAAGTAAAGGGTTCTAATCAGCCCCAGCATTTT
TRBD1 | NA | TRBJ1-2 | TRBV9 | CASSVVGQGGGYTF | TGTGCCAGCAGCGTAGTTGGACAGGGGGGTGGCTACACCTTC
NA | few | TRBJ1-5 | TRBV7-2 | CASTRDGSNQPQHF | TGTGCCAGCACCCGAGACGGGAGCAATCAGCCCCAGCATTTT
NA | NA | TRBJ2-3 | TRBV7-2 | CASSPRGNTDTQYF | TGTGCCAGCAGCCCCCGGGGTAATACAGATACGCAGTATTTT
NA | NA | TRBJ1-5 | TRBV30 | CAWSETAKQPQHF | TGTGCCTGGAGTGAGACGGCCAAGCAGCCCCAGCATTTT
NA | NA | TRBJ1-1 | TRBV10-3 | CAIREVGTEAFF | TGTGCCATCAGGGAGGTCGGCACTGAAGCTTTCTTT
NA | NA | TRBJ2-2 | TRBV28 | CASSLFQAGELFF | TGTGCCAGCAGTTTGTTCCAGGCCGGGGAGCTGTTTTTT
NA | NA | TRBJ1-6 | TRBV27 | CASSLNGFDSPLHF | TGTGCCAGCAGTTTAAATGGTTTTGATTCACCCCTCCACTTT
NA | NA | TRBJ2-5 | TRBV7-3 | CASSRSTTGETQYF | TGTGCCAGCAGCCGGAGTACGACGGGGGAGACCCAGTACTTC
NA | NA | TRBJ1-3 | TRBV6-6 | CASSGGTSSSGNTIYF | TGTGCCAGCAGTGGGGGGACTTCTAGCTCTGGAAACACCATATATTTT
TRBD1 | NA | TRBJ1-2 | TRBV11-2 | CASSSPGTGKRSF | TGTGCCAGCAGCTCTCCCGGGACAGGAAAGCGTTCTTTC
TRBD1 | NA | TRBJ1-2 | TRBV11-1 | CASSYPPDRSPYGYTF | TGTGCCAGCAGCTACCCGCCGGACAGGTCCCCCTATGGCTACACCTTC
NA | NA | TRBJ1-2 | TRBV15 | CATSRETLSNYGYTF | TGTGCCACCAGCAGAGAGACTCTTTCTAACTATGGCTACACCTTC
NA | few | TRBJ1-1 | TRBV28 | CASRAGGVVNTEAFF | TGTGCCAGCAGGGCGGGAGGGGTGGTGAACACTGAAGCTTTCTTT
TRBD1 | NA | TRBJ1-1 | TRBV19 | CASSRDRGPNTEAFF | TGTGCCAGTAGCCGGGACAGGGGGCCGAACACTGAAGCTTTCTTT
NA | NA | TRBJ1-1 | TRBV6-5 | CASSYSVDTEAFF | TGTGCCAGCAGTTACTCAGTTGACACTGAAGCTTTCTTT
NA | NA | TRBJ2-2 | TRBV9 | CASSVGQGPGELFF | TGTGCCAGCAGCGTAGGGCAGGGGCCCGGGGAGCTGTTTTTT
NA | NA | TRBJ2-4 | TRBV18 | CASSQQGSQNIQYF | TGTGCCAGCTCACAGCAGGGGAGTCAAAACATTCAGTACTTC
NA | NA | TRBJ1-3 | TRBV18 | CASSPGNDGNTIYF | TGTGCCAGCTCACCAGGGAACGATGGAAACACCATATATTTT
NA | few | TRBJ1-5 | TRBV7-2 | CATRPSGNSNQPQHF | TGTGCCACCAGACCGAGTGGAAATAGCAATCAGCCCCAGCATTTT
NA | NA | TRBJ1-1 | TRBV6-6 | CASTLEGRGAFF | TGTGCCAGCACTCTCGAGGGGCGAGGAGCTTTCTTT
TRBD2 | NA | TRBJ2-1 | TRBV4-2 | CASRGLAGDYNEQFF | TGTGCCAGCAGGGGACTAGCGGGGGACTACAATGAGCAGTTCTTC
NA | NA | TRBJ1-5 | TRBV19 | CASSMSILNQPQHF | TGTGCCAGTAGTATGTCGATTCTAAATCAGCCCCAGCATTTT
NA | NA | TRBJ1-1 | TRBV30 | CAWSTNTEAFF | TGTGCCTGGAGTACGAACACTGAAGCTTTCTTT
NA | NA | TRBJ2-2 | TRBV19 | CASNLAGARSTGELFF | TGTGCCAGCAACCTTGCGGGGGCGCGTAGCACCGGGGAGCTGTTTTTT
NA | NA | TRBJ2-7 | TRBV27 | CASSLSEPMFSYEQYF | TGTGCCAGCAGTCTCAGCGAGCCTATGTTCTCCTACGAGCAGTACTTC
NA | NA | TRBJ1-5 | TRBV30 | CAWTPGRDNQPQHF | TGTGCCTGGACCCCGGGGAGGGACAATCAGCCCCAGCATTTT
NA | NA | TRBJ1-3 | TRBV29-1 | CSVNRDLGNTIYF | TGCAGCGTAAACCGGGACCTTGGAAACACCATATATTTT
NA | NA | TRBJ2-7 | TRBV9 | CASSVHNRAEQYF | TGTGCCAGCAGCGTCCACAACAGGGCCGAGCAGTACTTC
NA | NA | TRBJ2-7 | TRBV30 | CAWSVRGINYEQYF | TGTGCCTGGAGTGTACGTGGCATAAATTACGAGCAGTACTTC
NA | NA | TRBJ2-3 | TRBV29-1 | CSVVGVLTDTQYF | TGCAGCGTTGTTGGGGTCCTCACAGATACGCAGTATTTT
TRBD1 | NA | TRBJ1-4 | TRBV4-1 | CASSLDRGFSGDEKLFF | TGCGCCAGCAGCCTGGACAGGGGTTTCTCTGGGGATGAAAAACTGTTTTTT
NA | few | TRBJ2-7 | TRBV5-1 | CASTPSPGTTIEYEQYF | TGCGCCAGCACTCCTTCCCCGGGGACGACTATCGAATACGAGCAGTACTTC
TRBD1 | NA | TRBJ2-5 | TRBV5-1 | CASSLESTRGQTQETQYF | TGCGCCAGCAGCTTGGAATCAACCAGGGGACAGACACAAGAGACCCAGTACTTC
NA | once | TRBJ1-2 | TRBV29-1 | CSVASNANYGYTF | TGCAGCGTTGCGAGCAACGCTAACTATGGCTACACCTTC
TRBD2 | NA | TRBJ2-5 | TRBV4-2 | CASSQDASGQETQYF | TGTGCCAGCAGCCAAGACGCTAGCGGACAAGAGACCCAGTACTTC
NA | NA | TRBJ2-1 | TRBV4-1 | CASSLFLQYNEQFF | TGCGCCAGCAGCCTCTTCCTCCAATACAATGAGCAGTTCTTC
NA | NA | TRBJ1-1 | TRBV7-2 | CASSRKWITEAFF | TGTGCCAGCAGCCGCAAATGGATTACTGAAGCTTTCTTT
NA | NA | TRBJ2-7 | TRBV7-8 | CASTPRAGLTYEQYF | TGTGCCAGCACCCCCCGAGCGGGCCTAACCTACGAGCAGTACTTC
TRBD1 | few | TRBJ2-7 | TRBV6-1 | CASSQDRDGQYF | TGTGCCAGCAGTCAAGACAGGGACGGGCAGTACTTC
NA | NA | TRBJ2-2 | TRBV7-9 | CASSLGSNTGELFF | TGTGCCAGCAGCTTAGGTTCAAACACCGGGGAGCTGTTTTTT
NA | NA | TRBJ2-2 | TRBV29-1 | CSVRLGTFAGELFF | TGCAGCGTTCGACTGGGGACCTTCGCCGGGGAGCTGTTTTTT
NA | NA | TRBJ1-4 | TRBV19 | CASSDRGFNNGYSEKLFF | TGTGCCAGTAGTGACCGAGGGTTTAACAACGGATATAGTGAAAAACTGTTTTTT
NA | NA | TRBJ1-5 | TRBV30 | CAWRNSGSSNQPQHF | TGTGCCTGGAGGAACAGTGGCAGCAGCAATCAGCCCCAGCATTTT
NA | once | TRBJ2-3 | TRBV29-1 | CSVEDDRTDTQYF | TGCAGCGTTGAAGATGATCGTACAGATACGCAGTATTTT
NA | NA | TRBJ2-2 | TRBV7-8 | CASSLVQGSSGELFF | TGTGCCAGCAGCTTAGTACAGGGCTCATCCGGGGAGCTGTTTTTT
TRBD1 | NA | TRBJ2-2 | TRBV27 | CASSSRQTGVSGGELFF | TGTGCCAGCAGTTCGAGACAAACAGGGGTATCGGGCGGGGAGCTGTTTTTT
TRBD2 | NA | TRBJ2-1 | TRBV2 | CASSDRLAVYNEQFF | TGTGCCAGCAGTGACAGGCTAGCGGTGTACAATGAGCAGTTCTTC